The entry below describes one T cell receptor beta chain. Antigen unknown. A read error may produce the germline difference seen at one junction end. Using RNA template, CDR3s of TCR alpha and beta were amplified with iRepertoire arm-PCR. In TCRdb, the multiplex PCR reads were re-called with MiXCR into one record per CDR3 protein. This table holds 400,000 or so distinct CDR3 sequences, around 38% found once. The sample is drawn from a study of glioma-infiltrating T cells. For the study at large: WHO grade II oligodendrogliomas or astrocytomas, plus non-recurrent WHO grade IV glioblastomas, were sampled. Presurgical dexamethasone in glioma patients lasted six or fewer days.

Regarding the study as a whole: A blood CDR3 motif signature was depleted in highly divergent patients. Above-expected tissue-blood divergence occurred in all gliomas, most in low-grade ones.

This CDR3 is 15 amino acids long. The material sequenced was glioma tissue, nonneoplastic brain tissue, or PBMCs (not recorded which). V gene TRBV12-3 or TRBV12-4 combines with J gene TRBJ2-5, with 12 bases fitting TRBD2. The sequence was collected from a human donor with low-grade glioma or glioblastoma, undergoing nonglioma brain surgery, or in good health (not recorded which). The CDR3 reads CASSLAGGPRETQYF. In DNA form, the CDR3 reads TGTGCCAGCAGTCTAGCGGGAGGGCCGAGAGAGACCCAGTACTTC.